This is a list of T cell receptor beta chains from one sample in a study of shared clonotypes between healthy human individuals. Here immunoSEQ multiplex PCR was the method, and the copy in TCRdb shows in-frame clones only, minus some. The table shows more than 2 million clones, with approximately 95% occurring only once. The sample comprised naive CD4+ T cells sorted from blood. The receptors originated from a man aged 18 to 35 in good health. Both conserved end residues are part of each CDR3. D genes are given only for firm matches. Size values are once, few and many counts, or a class for expanded clones, and some rows have none.

cdr3_nt,cdr3_aa,j_call,v_call,d_call,clone_size
TGTGCCAGCAGTTTCGGCCCGGGCTCTAATGAAAAACTGTTTTTT,CASSFGPGSNEKLFF,TRBJ1-4,TRBV28,-,-
TGTGCCAGCAGTAACCCTAAGACAGGAGACCCCTACGAGCAGTACTTC,CASSNPKTGDPYEQYF,TRBJ2-7,TRBV6-6,-,-
TGCGCCAGCAGCTTGCGGGGACCAAGCCAAGAGACCCAGTACTTC,CASSLRGPSQETQYF,TRBJ2-5,TRBV5-1,-,few
TGCGCCAGCAGCACGGATCGAGAGACCCAGTACTTC,CASSTDRETQYF,TRBJ2-5,TRBV5-1,-,once
TGTGCCAGCAGCTTGGGACAGGCGGTAACAGATACGCAGTATTTT,CASSLGQAVTDTQYF,TRBJ2-3,TRBV6-6,TRBD1,-
TGTGCCATCAACGGGGGATCCGCCGGCGAGCAGTACTTC,CAINGGSAGEQYF,TRBJ2-7,TRBV10-3,-,-
TGTGCCAGCAGCCCGGGGGGGCGGGAGACCCAGTACTTC,CASSPGGRETQYF,TRBJ2-5,TRBV6-6,TRBD2,-
TGTGCCAGCAGCCCCCCCGGGGAGGGTCGGTCACCCCTCCACTTT,CASSPPGEGRSPLHF,TRBJ1-6,TRBV14,-,-
TGTGCCAGCAGTGCCCATGGGAGGGTCCTAAATTCACCCCTCCACTTT,CASSAHGRVLNSPLHF,TRBJ1-6,TRBV6-1,-,-
TGTGCCAGCAGTGCCAGCCCCTGGGGCACTGAAGCTTTCTTT,CASSASPWGTEAFF,TRBJ1-1,TRBV2,-,-
TGCAGCGTCGCAACAACAGGGGGCCGTTTTGAGAAACTGTTTTTT,CSVATTGGRFEKLFF,TRBJ1-4,TRBV29-1,TRBD1,-
TGCGCCAGCAGCACGGGACAGGGTCAATACGAGCAGTACTTC,CASSTGQGQYEQYF,TRBJ2-7,TRBV5-1,TRBD1,-
TGTGCCAGCAGCTTAGCTAGCGGGGGGACCTACGAGCAGTACTTC,CASSLASGGTYEQYF,TRBJ2-7,TRBV7-9,TRBD2,-
TGTGCCAGCAGCTCGACTAGCGGGTACAATGAGCAGTTCTTC,CASSSTSGYNEQFF,TRBJ2-1,TRBV11-3,TRBD2,-
TGTGCCAGCACCGAGCAGGGTTCAGTTTCGGAAGGCTTC,CASTEQGSVSEGF,TRBJ1-2,TRBV2,-,few
TGCGCCAGCAGCTTGGGTGGAGGGCTCGAAGCTTTCTTT,CASSLGGGLEAFF,TRBJ1-1,TRBV5-1,-,-
TGTGCCTGGAGTGTACTAACCCAAAAAATCGCCAAAAACATTCAGTACTTC,CAWSVLTQKIAKNIQYF,TRBJ2-4,TRBV30,-,-
TGTGCCAGCAGTGTTGGGGAAACCTACGAGCAGTACTTC,CASSVGETYEQYF,TRBJ2-7,TRBV2,-,once
TGTGCCAGCAGCTTGTTGGGAAAGGAGGAAAAACTGTTTTTT,CASSLLGKEEKLFF,TRBJ1-4,TRBV5-6,-,-
TGTGCCAGCAGCTTCAGTCGGGAATATACCGGGGAGCTGTTTTTT,CASSFSREYTGELFF,TRBJ2-2,TRBV7-9,-,-
TGTGCCAGCAGCTTTCTAGCGGGGGGCCACAATGAGCAGTTCTTC,CASSFLAGGHNEQFF,TRBJ2-1,TRBV7-9,TRBD2,-
TGTGCCAGCAGCCAAAGTCCGGGACTAGCGGGAGCAACCGGGGAGCTGTTTTTT,CASSQSPGLAGATGELFF,TRBJ2-2,TRBV11-2,TRBD2,-
TGTGCCAGCAGTGATAGGCAAAACATTCAGTACTTC,CASSDRQNIQYF,TRBJ2-4,TRBV2,-,-
TGCGCCAGCAGTCCCAACGGACAGGGGTTACCAGATACGCAGTATTTT,CASSPNGQGLPDTQYF,TRBJ2-3,TRBV5-1,TRBD1,-
TGTGCCAGCTCAGCGGACGGTTCCTACGAGCAGTACTTC,CASSADGSYEQYF,TRBJ2-7,TRBV18,-,once
TGCGCCAGCAGCCACCCTCTAGGTTCCTCGGGAAACACCATATATTTT,CASSHPLGSSGNTIYF,TRBJ1-3,TRBV4-1,-,-
TGTGCCAGCAGCCGGGACAGGGCCAATGAGCAGTTCTTC,CASSRDRANEQFF,TRBJ2-1,TRBV7-9,TRBD1,-
TGTGCCAGCAGTGAACGGTACCTGGTGAACACTGAAGCTTTCTTT,CASSERYLVNTEAFF,TRBJ1-1,TRBV2,-,-
TGTGCCAGCTCACCGCTAGCTGGTGAGCAGTTCTTC,CASSPLAGEQFF,TRBJ2-1,TRBV18,-,-
TGTGCCAGCAGTTTTTTCCAGACAGAACTTTATGGCTACACCTTC,CASSFFQTELYGYTF,TRBJ1-2,TRBV28,-,-
TGTGCCAGCAGCTATGACAGGGAGCCCTACGAGCAGTACTTC,CASSYDREPYEQYF,TRBJ2-7,TRBV5-5,TRBD1,-